Listed below are T cell receptor beta chains from one sample, sequenced in a study of blood T cell repertoires in COVID-19. TCRdb's table, derived via immunoSEQ multiplex PCR, lists solely in-frame clones and lacks some. The top ten hold about 6% of the sample, which has about 150,000 clones, about 90% seen once. Sequencing was carried out using peripheral blood. The receptors stem from an elderly man with acute or convalescent COVID-19. Each CDR3 is given with its conserved first and last residue. D genes are given only for firm matches. Size tells how often a clone was seen (once, few, many) or the class of an expanded clone, and some rows leave it out.

>TRBD1|TRBJ1-6|TRBV11-2|NA
CASSFGQGGSPLHF
TGTGCCAGCAGCTTTGGACAGGGCGGATCACCCCTCCACTTT
>TRBD1|TRBJ1-5|TRBV5-5|NA
CASSPDRSYPQHF
TGTGCCAGCAGCCCGGACAGGTCGTATCCCCAGCATTTT
>NA|TRBJ1-6|TRBV6-5|NA
CASRAETGSRGALHF
TGTGCCAGCAGAGCCGAGACAGGTTCTCGGGGGGCCCTCCACTTT
>TRBD1|TRBJ2-3|TRBV5-1|NA
CASSLEGTDTDTQYF
TGCGCCAGCAGCTTGGAGGGGACAGACACAGATACGCAGTATTTT
>NA|TRBJ1-2|TRBV2|once
CASLRTRTTYGYTF
TGTGCCAGCCTCCGGACACGCACCACTTATGGCTACACCTTC
>NA|TRBJ1-3|TRBV28|NA
CASSSLYSGNTIYF
TGTGCCAGCAGTTCCTTATACTCTGGAAACACCATATATTTT
>TRBD1|TRBJ2-1|TRBV24-1|NA
CATSDLPTGQSTNEQFF
TGTGCCACCAGTGATTTGCCTACGGGACAGAGCACCAATGAGCAGTTCTTC
>NA|TRBJ2-3|TRBV7-9|NA
CASSARRDTDTQYF
TGTGCCAGCAGCGCGCGGAGAGACACAGATACGCAGTATTTT
>TRBD1|TRBJ1-2|TRBV3-1/TRBV3-2|NA
CASSQTSGQGRGYTF
TGTGCCAGCAGCCAAACGTCGGGACAGGGCCGCGGCTACACCTTC
>TRBD2|TRBJ2-1|TRBV23-1|NA
CASSPAQLPGLARSNEQFF
TGCGCCAGCAGCCCCGCACAGCTACCGGGACTAGCAAGGAGTAATGAGCAGTTCTTC
>NA|TRBJ2-7|TRBV5-1|NA
CASSPTPAGDEQYF
TGCGCCAGCAGCCCCACGCCGGCAGGGGACGAGCAGTACTTC
>NA|TRBJ2-1|TRBV10-2|few
CAIRSPGDSYNEQFF
TGCGCCATCAGATCCCCGGGGGACTCCTACAATGAGCAGTTCTTC
>NA|TRBJ1-5|TRBV30|NA
CAWSRSWGGSNQPQHF
TGTGCCTGGAGTCGCAGTTGGGGGGGGAGCAATCAGCCCCAGCATTTT
>NA|TRBJ2-3|TRBV12-3/TRBV12-4|NA
CASRIVGADTQYF
TGTGCCAGCAGGATAGTGGGGGCGGATACGCAGTATTTT
>NA|TRBJ1-2|TRBV7-9|NA
CASSLGIRQFFNYGYTF
TGTGCCAGCAGCTTAGGGATAAGACAGTTTTTCAACTATGGCTACACCTTC
>NA|TRBJ1-1|TRBV7-2|few
CASSITGTPNTEAFF
TGTGCCAGCAGTATAACCGGGACACCTAATACTGAAGCTTTCTTT
>TRBD2|TRBJ2-1|TRBV4-1|NA
CASSQDVAGGYNEQFF
TGCGCCAGCAGCCAAGATGTAGCGGGGGGGTACAATGAGCAGTTCTTC
>NA|TRBJ1-6|TRBV9|NA
CASSVGGDNSPLHF
TGTGCCAGCAGCGTAGGGGGGGATAATTCACCCCTCCACTTT
>NA|TRBJ1-5|TRBV28|NA
CASSFSVYSNQPQHF
TGTGCCAGCAGTTTTTCAGTTTATAGCAATCAGCCCCAGCATTTT
>NA|TRBJ2-2|TRBV18|NA
CASSPQTSGGELFF
TGTGCCAGCTCACCACAGACCTCAGGCGGGGAGCTGTTTTTT
>TRBD1|TRBJ1-4|TRBV24-1|NA
CATSEVGQGVRNEKLFF
TGTGCCACCAGTGAAGTGGGACAGGGGGTCCGAAATGAAAAACTGTTTTTT
>NA|TRBJ2-5|TRBV20-1|NA
CSASPTGTQETQYF
TGCAGTGCTAGTCCTACGGGTACCCAAGAGACCCAGTACTTC
>TRBD1|TRBJ1-3|TRBV7-9|NA
CASSLRSNRGASGNTIYF
TGTGCCAGCAGCTTAAGATCAAACAGGGGGGCTTCTGGAAACACCATATATTTT
>TRBD1|TRBJ2-1|TRBV19|NA
CALGGRYNEQFF
TGTGCCTTAGGGGGCCGGTACAATGAGCAGTTCTTC
>TRBD1|TRBJ2-2|TRBV5-4|NA
CASSSPTGTGRPNTGELFF
TGTGCCAGCAGCAGCCCGACCGGGACAGGGAGGCCAAACACCGGGGAGCTGTTTTTT